This entry features one TCR beta chain sequence. PCR was performed using 60 Vbeta and 13 Jbeta primers. Profiling relied on immunoSEQ multiplex PCR, and the TCRdb table lists in-frame clones only, not all of them. The sample includes 100,000 or so clones, 70% to 85% of them seen just once. These data are taken from a study of cytomegalovirus exposure and HLA in healthy donors. CDR1 is GTSNPN, CDR2 SVGIG, per germline (reference sequence). This CDR3 comprises 13 residues. Trimming left V 2 bases short and J 4 bases short, with 11 bases between. This rearrangement joins TRBV30 to TRBJ1-1, with a weak D call TRBD1 (5 bases). Material: PBMCs. This clonotype was obtained from a man younger than 35 in good health and CMV-seronegative. The DNA of the CDR3 is TGTGCCTGGAGTATCGGGGGTTCCACTGAAGCTTTCTTT. Translation: CAWSIGGSTEAFF.